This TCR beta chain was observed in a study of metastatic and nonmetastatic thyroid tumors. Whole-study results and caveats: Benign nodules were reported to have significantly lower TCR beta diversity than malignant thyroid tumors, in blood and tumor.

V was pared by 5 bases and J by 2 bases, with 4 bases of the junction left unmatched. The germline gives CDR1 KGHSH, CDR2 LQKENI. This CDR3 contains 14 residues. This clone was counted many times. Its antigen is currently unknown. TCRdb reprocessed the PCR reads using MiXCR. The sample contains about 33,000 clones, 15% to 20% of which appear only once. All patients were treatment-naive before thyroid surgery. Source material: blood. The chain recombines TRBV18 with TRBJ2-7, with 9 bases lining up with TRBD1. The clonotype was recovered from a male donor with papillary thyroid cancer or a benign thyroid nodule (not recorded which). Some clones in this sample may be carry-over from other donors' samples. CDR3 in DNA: TGTGCCAGCTCATCCGGGACAGGGACCTACGAGCAGTACTTC. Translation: CASSSGTGTYEQYF.